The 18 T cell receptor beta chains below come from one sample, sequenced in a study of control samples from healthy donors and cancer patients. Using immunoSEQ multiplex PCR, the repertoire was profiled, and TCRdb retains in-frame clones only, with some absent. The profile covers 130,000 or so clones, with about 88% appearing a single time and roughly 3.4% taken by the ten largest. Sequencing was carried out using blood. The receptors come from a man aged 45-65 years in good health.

The CDR3 DNA follows: TGTGCCAGCAGTACGAGGACAGGGCCTCAGCCCCAGCATTTT. It codes for CASSTRTGPQPQHF. The chain couples TRBV6-1 to TRBJ1-5, with 8 bases identical to TRBD1. The CDR3 consists of 14 residues. The V gene's germline CDR1 is MNHNS and CDR2 SASEGT. With 5 bases clipped from V and 6 bases from J, the junction kept 6 bases outside the gene matches.

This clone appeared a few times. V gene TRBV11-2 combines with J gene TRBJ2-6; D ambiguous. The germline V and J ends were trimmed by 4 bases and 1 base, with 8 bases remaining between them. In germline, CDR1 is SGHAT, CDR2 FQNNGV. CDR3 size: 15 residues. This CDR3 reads CASSYDASGANVLTF. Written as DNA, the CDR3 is TGTGCCAGCAGCTACGACGCGTCTGGGGCCAACGTCCTGACTTTC.

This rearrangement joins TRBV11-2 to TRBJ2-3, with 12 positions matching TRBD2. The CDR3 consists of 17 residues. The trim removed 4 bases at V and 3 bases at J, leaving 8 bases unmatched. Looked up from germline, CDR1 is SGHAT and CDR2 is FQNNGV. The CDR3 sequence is CASSSSWTSGVTDTQYF. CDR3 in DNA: TGTGCCAGCAGCTCAAGCTGGACTAGCGGGGTAACAGATACGCAGTATTTT.

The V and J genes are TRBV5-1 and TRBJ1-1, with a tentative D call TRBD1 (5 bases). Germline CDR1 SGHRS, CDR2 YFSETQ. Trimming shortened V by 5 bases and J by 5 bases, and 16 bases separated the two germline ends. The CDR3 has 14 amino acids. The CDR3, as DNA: TGCGCCAGCAGGGGGCCCCACCCGAGGACTGAAGCTTTCTTT. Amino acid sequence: CASRGPHPRTEAFF. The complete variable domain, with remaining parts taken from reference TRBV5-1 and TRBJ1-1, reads KAGVTQTPRYLIKTRGQQVTLSCSPISGHRSVSWYQQTPGQGLQFLFEYFSETQRNKGNFPGRFSGRQFSNSRSEMNVSTLELGDSALYLCASRGPHPRTEAFFGQGTRLTVV.

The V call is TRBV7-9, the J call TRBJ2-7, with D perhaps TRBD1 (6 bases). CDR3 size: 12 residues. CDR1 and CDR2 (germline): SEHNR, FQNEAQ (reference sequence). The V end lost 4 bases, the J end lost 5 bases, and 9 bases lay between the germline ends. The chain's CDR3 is CASSYRADEQYF. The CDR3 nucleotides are TGTGCCAGCAGCTACAGGGCGGACGAGCAGTACTTC.

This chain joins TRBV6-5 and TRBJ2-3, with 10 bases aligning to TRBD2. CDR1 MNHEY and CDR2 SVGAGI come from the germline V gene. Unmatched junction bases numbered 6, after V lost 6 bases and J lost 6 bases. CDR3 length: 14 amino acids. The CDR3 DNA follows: TGTGCCAGCAGGTCTAGCGGGGGTAGGGATACGCAGTATTTT. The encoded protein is CASRSSGGRDTQYF.

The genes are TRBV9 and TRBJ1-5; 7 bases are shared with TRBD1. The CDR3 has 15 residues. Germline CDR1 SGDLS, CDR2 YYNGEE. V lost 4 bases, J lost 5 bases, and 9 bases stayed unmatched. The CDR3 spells CASSPTDRSHQPQHF. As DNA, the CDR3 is TGTGCCAGCAGCCCCACGGACAGGAGTCATCAGCCCCAGCATTTT.

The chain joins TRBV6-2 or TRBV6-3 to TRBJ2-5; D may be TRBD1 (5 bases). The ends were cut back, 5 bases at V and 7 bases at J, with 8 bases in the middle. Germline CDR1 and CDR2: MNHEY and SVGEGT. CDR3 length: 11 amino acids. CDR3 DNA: TGTGCCAGCAGTCATAGGGGGACCCAGTACTTC. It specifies CASSHRGTQYF.

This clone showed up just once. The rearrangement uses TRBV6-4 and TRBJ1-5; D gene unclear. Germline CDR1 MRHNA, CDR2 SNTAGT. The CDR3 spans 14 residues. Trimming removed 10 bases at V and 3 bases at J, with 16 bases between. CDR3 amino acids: CAIHYRHFNQPQHF. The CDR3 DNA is TGTGCCATACACTACCGGCACTTCAATCAGCCCCAGCATTTT.

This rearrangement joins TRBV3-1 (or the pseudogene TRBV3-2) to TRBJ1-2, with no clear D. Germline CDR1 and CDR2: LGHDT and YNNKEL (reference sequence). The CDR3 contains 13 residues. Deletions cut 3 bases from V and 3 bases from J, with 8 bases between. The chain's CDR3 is CASSHLRDYGYTF. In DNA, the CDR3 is TGTGCCAGCAGCCATCTGAGGGACTATGGCTACACCTTC.

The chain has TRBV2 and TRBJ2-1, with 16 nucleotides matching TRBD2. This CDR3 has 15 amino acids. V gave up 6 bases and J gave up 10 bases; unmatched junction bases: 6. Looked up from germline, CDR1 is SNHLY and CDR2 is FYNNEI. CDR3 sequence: CASSGTSGGAGEQFF. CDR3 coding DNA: TGTGCCAGCAGCGGGACTAGCGGGGGGGCCGGAGAGCAGTTCTTC.

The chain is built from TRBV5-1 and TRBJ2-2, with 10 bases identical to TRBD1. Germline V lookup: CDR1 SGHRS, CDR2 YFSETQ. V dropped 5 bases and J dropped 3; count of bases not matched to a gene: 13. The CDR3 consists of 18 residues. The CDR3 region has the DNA TGCGCCAGCAGTTTCACCGGGACAGGGGCTAAGGACACCGGGGAGCTGTTTTTT. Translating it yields CASSFTGTGAKDTGELFF.

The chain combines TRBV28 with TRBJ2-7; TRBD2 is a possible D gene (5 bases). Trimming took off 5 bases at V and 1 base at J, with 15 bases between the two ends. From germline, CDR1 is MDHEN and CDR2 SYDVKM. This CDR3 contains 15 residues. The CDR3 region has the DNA TGTGCCAGCAGTCCCCCCGGGGTGGGGTCCTACGAGCAGTACTTC. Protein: CASSPPGVGSYEQYF.

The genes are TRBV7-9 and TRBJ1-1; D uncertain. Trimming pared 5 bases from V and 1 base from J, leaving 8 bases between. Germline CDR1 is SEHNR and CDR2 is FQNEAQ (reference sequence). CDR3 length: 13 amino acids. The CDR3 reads CASSPEQNTEAFF. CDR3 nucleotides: TGTGCCAGCAGCCCGGAGCAGAACACTGAAGCTTTCTTT. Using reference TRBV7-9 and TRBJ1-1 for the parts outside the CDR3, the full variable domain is DTGVSQNPRHKITKRGQNVTFRCDPISEHNRLYWYRQTLGQGPEFLTYFQNEAQLEKSRLLSDRFSAERPKGSFSTLEIQRTEQGDSAMYLCASSPEQNTEAFFGQGTRLTVV.

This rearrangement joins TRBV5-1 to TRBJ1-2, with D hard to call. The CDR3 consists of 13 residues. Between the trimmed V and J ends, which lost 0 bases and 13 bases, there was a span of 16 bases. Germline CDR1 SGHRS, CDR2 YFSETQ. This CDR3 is CASSLDSRFLRTF. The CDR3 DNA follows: TGCGCCAGCAGCTTGGACAGCCGGTTTCTCCGCACCTTC.

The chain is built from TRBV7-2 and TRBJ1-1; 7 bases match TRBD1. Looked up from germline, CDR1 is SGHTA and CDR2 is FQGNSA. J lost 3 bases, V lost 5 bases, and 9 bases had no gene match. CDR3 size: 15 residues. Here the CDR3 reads CASSIRTGLDTEAFF. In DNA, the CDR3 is TGTGCCAGCAGCATACGGACAGGCCTGGACACTGAAGCTTTCTTT.

The CDR3 loop is CASSLGGTGNTIYF. CDR3 DNA sequence: TGTGCCAGCAGCTTGGGGGGGACTGGAAACACCATATATTTT. J is TRBJ1-3 and V is TRBV5-4, with D maybe TRBD1 (5 bases). Deletions cut 0 bases from V and 2 bases from J, with 6 bases between. CDR3 length: 14 residues. Germline-derived CDR1 and CDR2 are SGHNT and YYREEE (reference sequence).

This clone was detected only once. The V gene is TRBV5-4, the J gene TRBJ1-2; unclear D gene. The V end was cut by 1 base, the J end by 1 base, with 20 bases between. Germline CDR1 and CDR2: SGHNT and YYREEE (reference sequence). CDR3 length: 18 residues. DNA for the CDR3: TGTGCCAGCAGCTTGCGTTACGGTCGCGTTGGAGATAACTATGGCTACACCTTC. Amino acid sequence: CASSLRYGRVGDNYGYTF.